This T cell receptor beta chain is drawn from a study of shared clonotypes between healthy human individuals. Across the study: Three CD4 naive, three CD4 memory, two CD8 naive and one CD8 memory plate were used per donor. Study-wide results and limits: Read depth was anticipated to influence clonotype sharing among donors. Among the subsets, naive ones generally showed larger estimated richness than memory ones.

The CDR3 consists of 14 residues. V lost 0 bases and J lost 8, with 13 bases in between. The germline gives CDR1 SEHNR, CDR2 FQNEAQ (reference sequence). Concerning this clone: What it binds is unknown.

Assay: immunoSEQ multiplex PCR; the TCRdb copy retains only in-frame clones and omits some. In the table there are about 2 million clones, roughly 94% of which are singletons. Naive-designated CD8 cells lacked CD45RO, were positively enriched for CCR7, and omitted terminally differentiated effector memory CD45RA+ cells. Sequences were obtained from naive CD8+ T cells sorted from blood. The chain recombines TRBV7-9 with TRBJ1-1, with D perhaps TRBD1 (5 bases). This TCR derives from a man between 18 and 35 years old in good health. CDR3 in amino acids: CASSLAIRGEEAFF. CDR3 DNA: TGTGCCAGCAGCTTAGCGATCCGGGGCGAAGAAGCTTTCTTT.